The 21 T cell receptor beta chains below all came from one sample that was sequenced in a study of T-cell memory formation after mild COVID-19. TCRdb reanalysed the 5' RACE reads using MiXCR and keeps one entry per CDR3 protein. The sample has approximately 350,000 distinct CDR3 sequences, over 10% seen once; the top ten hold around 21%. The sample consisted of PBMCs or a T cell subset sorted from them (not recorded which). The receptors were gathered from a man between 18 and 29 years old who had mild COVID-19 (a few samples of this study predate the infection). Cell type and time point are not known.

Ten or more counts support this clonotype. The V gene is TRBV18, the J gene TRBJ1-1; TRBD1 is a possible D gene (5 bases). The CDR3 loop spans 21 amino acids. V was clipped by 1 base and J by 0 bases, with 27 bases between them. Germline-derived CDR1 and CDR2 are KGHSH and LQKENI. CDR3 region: CASSPRASRSGQGNMNTEAFF. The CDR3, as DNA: TGTGCCAGCTCACCACGCGCAAGTCGTTCGGGGCAGGGAAATATGAACACTGAAGCTTTCTTT.

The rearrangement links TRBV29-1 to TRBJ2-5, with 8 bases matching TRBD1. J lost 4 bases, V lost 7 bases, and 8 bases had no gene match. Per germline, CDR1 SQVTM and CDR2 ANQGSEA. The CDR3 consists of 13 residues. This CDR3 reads CSGSQGVGETQYF. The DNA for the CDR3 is TGCAGCGGGTCACAGGGGGTGGGAGAGACCCAGTACTTC.

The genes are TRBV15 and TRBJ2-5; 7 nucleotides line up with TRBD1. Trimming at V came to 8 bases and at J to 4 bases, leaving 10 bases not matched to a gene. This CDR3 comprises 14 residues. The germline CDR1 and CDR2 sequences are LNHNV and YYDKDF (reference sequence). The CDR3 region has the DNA TGTGCCACCGCTGACAGGGATCGGGGAGAGACCCAGTACTTC. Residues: CATADRDRGETQYF.

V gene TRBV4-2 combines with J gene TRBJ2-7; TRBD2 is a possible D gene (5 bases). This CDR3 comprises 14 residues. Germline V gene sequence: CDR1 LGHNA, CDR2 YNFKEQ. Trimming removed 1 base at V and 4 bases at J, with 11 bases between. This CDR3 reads CASSQAASGYEQYF. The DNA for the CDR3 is TGTGCCAGCAGCCAAGCCGCTTCGGGGTACGAGCAGTACTTC.

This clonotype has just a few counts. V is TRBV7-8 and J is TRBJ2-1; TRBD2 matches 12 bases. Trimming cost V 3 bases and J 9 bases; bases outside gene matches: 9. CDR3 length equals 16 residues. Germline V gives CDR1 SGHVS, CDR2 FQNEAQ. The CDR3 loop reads CASSFTLAGGHAEQFF. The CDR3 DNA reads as TGTGCCAGCAGCTTCACTCTAGCGGGGGGGCACGCTGAGCAGTTCTTC.

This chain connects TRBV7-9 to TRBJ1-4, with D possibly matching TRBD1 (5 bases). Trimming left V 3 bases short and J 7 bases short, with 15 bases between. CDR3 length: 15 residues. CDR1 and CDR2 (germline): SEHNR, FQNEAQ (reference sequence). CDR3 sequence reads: CASSFGGGDGEKLFF. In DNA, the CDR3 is TGTGCCAGCAGCTTCGGGGGAGGGGATGGTGAAAAACTGTTTTTT.

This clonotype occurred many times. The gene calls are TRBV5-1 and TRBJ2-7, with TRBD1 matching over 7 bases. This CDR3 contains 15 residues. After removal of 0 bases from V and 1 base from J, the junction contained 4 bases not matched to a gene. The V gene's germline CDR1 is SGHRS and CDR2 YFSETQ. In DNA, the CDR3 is TGCGCCAGCAGCTTGGCCCGGGACAGTTCCTACGAGCAGTACTTC. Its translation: CASSLARDSSYEQYF.

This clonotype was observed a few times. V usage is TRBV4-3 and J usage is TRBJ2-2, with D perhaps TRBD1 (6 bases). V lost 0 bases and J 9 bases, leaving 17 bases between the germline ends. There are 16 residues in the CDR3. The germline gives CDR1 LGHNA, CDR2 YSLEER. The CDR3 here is CASSQEPRGGNRELFF. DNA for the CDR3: TGCGCCAGCAGCCAAGAGCCCAGGGGCGGAAACCGGGAGCTGTTTTTT.

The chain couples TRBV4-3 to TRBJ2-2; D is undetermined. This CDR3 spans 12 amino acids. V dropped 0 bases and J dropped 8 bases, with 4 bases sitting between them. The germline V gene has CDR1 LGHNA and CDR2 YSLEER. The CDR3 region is CASSQDQGELFF. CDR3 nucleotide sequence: TGCGCCAGCAGCCAAGATCAGGGGGAGCTGTTTTTT.

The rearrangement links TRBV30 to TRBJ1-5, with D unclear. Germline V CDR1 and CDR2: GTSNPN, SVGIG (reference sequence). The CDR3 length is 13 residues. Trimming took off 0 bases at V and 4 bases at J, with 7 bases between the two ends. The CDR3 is CAWSVRDNQPQHF. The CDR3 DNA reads TGTGCCTGGAGTGTACGTGATAATCAGCCCCAGCATTTT.

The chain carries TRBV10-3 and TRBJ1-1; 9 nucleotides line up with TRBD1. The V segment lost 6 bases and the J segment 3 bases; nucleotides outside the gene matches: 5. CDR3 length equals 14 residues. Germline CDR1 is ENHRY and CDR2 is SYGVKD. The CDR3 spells CAIRDRGGDTEAFF. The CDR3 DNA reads TGTGCCATCAGGGACAGGGGAGGGGACACTGAAGCTTTCTTT.

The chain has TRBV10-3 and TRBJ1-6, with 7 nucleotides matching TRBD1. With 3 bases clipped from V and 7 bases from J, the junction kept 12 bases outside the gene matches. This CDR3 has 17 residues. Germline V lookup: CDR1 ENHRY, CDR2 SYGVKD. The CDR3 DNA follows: TGTGCCATCAGTGACCCCGACAGGGTCGTAGGCAATTCACCCCTCCACTTT. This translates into CAISDPDRVVGNSPLHF.

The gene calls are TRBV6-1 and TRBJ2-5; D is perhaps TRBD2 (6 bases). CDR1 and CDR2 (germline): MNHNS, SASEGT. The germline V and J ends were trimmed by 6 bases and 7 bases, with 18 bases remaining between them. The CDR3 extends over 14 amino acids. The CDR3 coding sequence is TGTGCCAGCAGGGGACTGACTGCGTCCCGGACCCAGTACTTC. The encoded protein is CASRGLTASRTQYF.

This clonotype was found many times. CDR3 in amino acids: CSASAVLTDTQYF. The DNA of the CDR3 is TGCAGTGCTAGCGCCGTCCTCACAGATACGCAGTATTTT. The chain joins TRBV20-1 to TRBJ2-3, with D unclear. V was clipped by 3 bases and J by 2 bases, with 9 bases between them. Germline V gene sequence: CDR1 DFQATT, CDR2 SNEGSKA (reference sequence). The CDR3 runs 13 residues.

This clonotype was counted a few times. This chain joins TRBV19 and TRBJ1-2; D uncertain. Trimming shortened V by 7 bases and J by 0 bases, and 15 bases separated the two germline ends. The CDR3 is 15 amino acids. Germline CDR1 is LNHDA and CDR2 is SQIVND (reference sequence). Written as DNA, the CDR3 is TGTGCCAGTACCGGGCGACAAGACACTAACTATGGCTACACCTTC. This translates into CASTGRQDTNYGYTF.

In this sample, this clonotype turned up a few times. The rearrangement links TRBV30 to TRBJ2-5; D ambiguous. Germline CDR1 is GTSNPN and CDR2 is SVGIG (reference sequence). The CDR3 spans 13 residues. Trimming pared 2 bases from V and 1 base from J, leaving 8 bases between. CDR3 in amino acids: CAWSRHLQETQYF. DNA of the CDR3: TGTGCCTGGAGTAGACACCTCCAAGAGACCCAGTACTTC.

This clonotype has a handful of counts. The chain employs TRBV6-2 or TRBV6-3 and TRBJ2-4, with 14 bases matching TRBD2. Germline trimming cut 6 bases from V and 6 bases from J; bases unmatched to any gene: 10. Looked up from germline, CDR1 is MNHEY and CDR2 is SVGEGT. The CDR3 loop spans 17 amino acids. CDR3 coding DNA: TGTGCCAGCAGAAGACTAGCGGGGGGGCCGGGGAGAAACATTCAGTACTTC. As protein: CASRRLAGGPGRNIQYF.

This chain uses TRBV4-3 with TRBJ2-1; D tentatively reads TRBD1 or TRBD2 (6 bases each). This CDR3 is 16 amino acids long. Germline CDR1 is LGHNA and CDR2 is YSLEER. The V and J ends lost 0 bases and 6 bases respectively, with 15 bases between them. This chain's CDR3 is CASSQDRGGRGNEQFF. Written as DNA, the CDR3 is TGCGCCAGCAGCCAAGATAGAGGGGGGCGGGGCAATGAGCAGTTCTTC.

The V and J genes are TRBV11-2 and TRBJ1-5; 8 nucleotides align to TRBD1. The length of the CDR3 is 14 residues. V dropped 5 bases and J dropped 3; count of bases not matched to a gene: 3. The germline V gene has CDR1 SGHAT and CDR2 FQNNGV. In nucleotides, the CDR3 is TGTGCCAGCAGCCTGACAGGGGTCAATCAGCCCCAGCATTTT. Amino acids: CASSLTGVNQPQHF.

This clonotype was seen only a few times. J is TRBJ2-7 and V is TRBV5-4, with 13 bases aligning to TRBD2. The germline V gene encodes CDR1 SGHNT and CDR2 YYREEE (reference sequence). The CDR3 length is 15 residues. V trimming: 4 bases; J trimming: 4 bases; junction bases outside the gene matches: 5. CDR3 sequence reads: CASSPGLAGEYEQYF. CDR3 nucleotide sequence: TGTGCCAGCAGCCCCGGACTAGCGGGGGAGTACGAGCAGTACTTC. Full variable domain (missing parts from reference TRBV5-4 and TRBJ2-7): ETGVTQSPTHLIKTRGQQVTLRCSSQSGHNTVSWYQQALGQGPQFIFQYYREEENGRGNFPPRFSGLQFPNYSSELNVNALELDDSALYLCASSPGLAGEYEQYFGPGTRLTVT.

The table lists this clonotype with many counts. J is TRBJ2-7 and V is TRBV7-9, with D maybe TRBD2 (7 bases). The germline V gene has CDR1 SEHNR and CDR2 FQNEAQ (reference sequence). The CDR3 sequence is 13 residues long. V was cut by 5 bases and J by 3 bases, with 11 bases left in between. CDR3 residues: CASSQRGGYEQYF. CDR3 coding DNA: TGTGCCAGCAGCCAGAGGGGGGGCTACGAGCAGTACTTC.